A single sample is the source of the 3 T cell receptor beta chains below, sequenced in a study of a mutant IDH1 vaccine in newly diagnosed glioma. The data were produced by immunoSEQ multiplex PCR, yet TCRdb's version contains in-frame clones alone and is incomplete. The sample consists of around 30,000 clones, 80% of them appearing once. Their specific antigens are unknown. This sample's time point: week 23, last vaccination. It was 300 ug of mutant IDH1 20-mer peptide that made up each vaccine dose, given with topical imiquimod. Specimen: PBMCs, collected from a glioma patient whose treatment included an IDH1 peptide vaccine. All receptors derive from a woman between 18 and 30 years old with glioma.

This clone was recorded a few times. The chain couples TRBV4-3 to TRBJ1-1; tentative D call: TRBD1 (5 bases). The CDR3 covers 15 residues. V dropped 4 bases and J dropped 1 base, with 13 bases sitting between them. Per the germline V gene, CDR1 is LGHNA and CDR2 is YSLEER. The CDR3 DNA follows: TGCGCCAGCAGCCGGGAGACAGCCTCGAACACTGAAGCTTTCTTT. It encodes CASSRETASNTEAFF.

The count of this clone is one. CDR3 loop: CASSPSGRGSNTEAFF. The CDR3 coding sequence is TGTGCCAGCAGTCCCTCTGGTAGGGGATCGAACACTGAAGCTTTCTTT. The V gene is TRBV5-4, the J gene TRBJ1-1; weak D call: TRBD1 (5 bases). The V and J ends lost 5 bases and 1 base respectively, with 18 bases between them. Germline CDR1 reads SGHNT; CDR2 reads YYREEE (reference sequence). The CDR3 runs 16 residues.

The CDR3 DNA reads as TGTGCCAGCAGCCCTTTAGGGGGACTAGCGGGAGTCGAGACCCAGTACTTC. Amino acids: CASSPLGGLAGVETQYF. The chain employs TRBV9 and TRBJ2-5; 14 bases agree with TRBD2. The V gene's germline CDR1 is SGDLS and CDR2 YYNGEE. V lost 4 bases, J lost 5 bases, and 10 bases stayed unmatched. There are 17 residues in the CDR3.